This TCR beta chain was captured in a study of OX40 agonist ivuxolimab in advanced cancers. Germline V lookup: CDR1 GTSNPN, CDR2 SVGIG (reference sequence). V lost 0 bases to trimming and J lost 0 bases, with 12 bases between them. This CDR3 has 16 amino acids. The repertoire was sequenced with immunoSEQ multiplex PCR; TCRdb's copy has only in-frame clones and lacks some. Here the sample spans 72,000 or so clones, about 90% being singletons. Broader study findings: Relative to CD4+, CD8+ T cells held more expanded clones on average. Clonal expansion was seen in CD4+ and CD8+ blood T cells by week 6 at 0.1 to 3.0 mg/kg.

This clone turned up a few times. Its antigen is still unknown. The receptor's source is an adult with an advanced solid tumor such as melanoma, head and neck, liver or kidney cancer. This rearrangement joins TRBV30 to TRBJ1-3; unclear D gene. Here the sequenced sample was CD4+ or CD8+ T cells sorted from blood, taken in a trial of the OX40 agonist ivuxolimab. CDR3 coding DNA: TGTGCCTGGAGTGTAGGGCGGTTGAACTCTGGAAACACCATATATTTT. Residues: CAWSVGRLNSGNTIYF.